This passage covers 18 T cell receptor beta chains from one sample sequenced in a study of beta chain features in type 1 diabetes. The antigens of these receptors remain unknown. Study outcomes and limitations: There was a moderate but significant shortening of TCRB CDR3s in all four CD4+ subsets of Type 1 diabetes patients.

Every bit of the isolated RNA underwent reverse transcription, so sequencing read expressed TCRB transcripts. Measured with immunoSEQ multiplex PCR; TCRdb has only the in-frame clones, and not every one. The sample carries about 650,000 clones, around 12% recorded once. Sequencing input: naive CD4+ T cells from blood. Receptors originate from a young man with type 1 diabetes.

The chain's CDR3 is CASSVRASSYEQYF. Here the CDR3 DNA reads TGTGCCAGCAGCGTAAGGGCGAGCTCCTACGAGCAGTACTTC. The chain links TRBV9 to TRBJ2-7; D call uncertain. Germline-derived CDR1 and CDR2 are SGDLS and YYNGEE. With 1 base removed from V and 0 bases from J, the gap between germline ends came to 8 bases. The CDR3 sequence is 14 residues long. Filled out from reference TRBV9 and TRBJ2-7, the complete variable domain reads DSGVTQTPKHLITATGQRVTLRCSPRSGDLSVYWYQQSLDQGLQFLIQYYNGEERAKGNILERFSAQQFPDLHSELNLSSLELGDSALYFCASSVRASSYEQYFGPGTRLTVT.

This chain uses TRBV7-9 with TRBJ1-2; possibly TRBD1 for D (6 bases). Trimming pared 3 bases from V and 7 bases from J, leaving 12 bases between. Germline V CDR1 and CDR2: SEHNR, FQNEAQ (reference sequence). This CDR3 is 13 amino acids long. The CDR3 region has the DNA TGTGCCAGCAGCTTGAGGGGGGATGCTGGCTACACCTTC. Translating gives CASSLRGDAGYTF. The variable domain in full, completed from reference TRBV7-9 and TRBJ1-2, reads DTGVSQNPRHKITKRGQNVTFRCDPISEHNRLYWYRQTLGQGPEFLTYFQNEAQLEKSRLLSDRFSAERPKGSFSTLEIQRTEQGDSAMYLCASSLRGDAGYTFGSGTRLTVV.

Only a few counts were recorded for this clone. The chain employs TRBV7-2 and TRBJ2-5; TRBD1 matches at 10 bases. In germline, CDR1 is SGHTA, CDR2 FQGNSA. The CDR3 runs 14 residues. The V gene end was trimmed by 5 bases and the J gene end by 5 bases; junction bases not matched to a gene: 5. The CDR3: CASSTDRGHETQYF. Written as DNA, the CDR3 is TGTGCCAGCAGCACCGACAGGGGGCACGAGACCCAGTACTTC.

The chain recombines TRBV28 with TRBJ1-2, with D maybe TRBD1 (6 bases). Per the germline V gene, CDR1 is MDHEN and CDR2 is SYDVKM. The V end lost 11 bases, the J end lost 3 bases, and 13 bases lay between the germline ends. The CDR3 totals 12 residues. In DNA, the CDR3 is TGTGCCTCCTCAGGGGTGTACTATGGCTACACCTTC. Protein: CASSGVYYGYTF.

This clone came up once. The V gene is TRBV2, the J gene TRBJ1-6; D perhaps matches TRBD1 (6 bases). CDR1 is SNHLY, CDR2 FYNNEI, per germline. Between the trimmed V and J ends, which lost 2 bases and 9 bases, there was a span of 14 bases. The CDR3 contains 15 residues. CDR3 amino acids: CASSEWQGRGSPLHF. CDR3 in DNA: TGTGCCAGCAGTGAATGGCAGGGGAGGGGTTCACCCCTCCACTTT. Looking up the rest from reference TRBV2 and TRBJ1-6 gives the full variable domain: EPEVTQTPSHQVTQMGQEVILRCVPISNHLYFYWYRQILGQKVEFLVSFYNNEISEKSEIFDDQFSVERPDGSNFTLKIRSTKLEDSAMYFCASSEWQGRGSPLHFGNGTRLTVT.

As DNA, the CDR3 is TGTGCCAGCAGTGATCCCCGGGGGGTGGGCTACAATGAGCAGTTCTTC. It yields the protein CASSDPRGVGYNEQFF. The chain has TRBV2 and TRBJ2-1; 7 positions match TRBD2. The CDR3 spans 16 residues. CDR1 and CDR2 (germline): SNHLY, FYNNEI. V was pared by 3 bases and J by 3 bases, with 8 bases of the junction left unmatched.

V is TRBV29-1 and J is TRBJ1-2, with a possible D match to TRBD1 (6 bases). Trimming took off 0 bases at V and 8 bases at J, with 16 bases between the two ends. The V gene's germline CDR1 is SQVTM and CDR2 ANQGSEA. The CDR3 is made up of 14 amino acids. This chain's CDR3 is CSVEDGRAGEGYTF. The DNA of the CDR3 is TGCAGCGTTGAAGATGGAAGGGCAGGGGAAGGCTACACCTTC.

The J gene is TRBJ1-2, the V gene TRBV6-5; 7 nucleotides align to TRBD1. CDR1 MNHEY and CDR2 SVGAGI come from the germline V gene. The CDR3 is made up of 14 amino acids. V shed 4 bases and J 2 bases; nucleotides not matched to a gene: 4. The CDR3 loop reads CASSLGQPNYGYTF. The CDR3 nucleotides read TGTGCCAGCAGTTTGGGACAGCCAAACTATGGCTACACCTTC.

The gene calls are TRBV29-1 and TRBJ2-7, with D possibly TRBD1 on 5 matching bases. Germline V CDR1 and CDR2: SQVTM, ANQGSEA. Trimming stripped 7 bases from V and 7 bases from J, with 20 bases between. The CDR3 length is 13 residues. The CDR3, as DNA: TGCAGCGCCTTGGACAAACTAAAAGGGGAGCAGTACTTC. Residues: CSALDKLKGEQYF.

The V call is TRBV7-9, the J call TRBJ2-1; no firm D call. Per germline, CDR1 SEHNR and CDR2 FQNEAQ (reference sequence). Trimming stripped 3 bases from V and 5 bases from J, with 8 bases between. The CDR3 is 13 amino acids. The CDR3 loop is CASSFGRDNEQFF. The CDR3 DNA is TGTGCCAGCAGCTTTGGACGGGACAATGAGCAGTTCTTC.

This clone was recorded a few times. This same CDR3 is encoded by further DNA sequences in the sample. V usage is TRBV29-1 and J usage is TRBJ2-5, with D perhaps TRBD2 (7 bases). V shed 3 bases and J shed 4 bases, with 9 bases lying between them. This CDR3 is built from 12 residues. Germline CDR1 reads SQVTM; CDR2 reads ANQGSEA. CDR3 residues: CSVDRGGETQYF. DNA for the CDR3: TGCAGCGTTGATAGGGGGGGAGAGACCCAGTACTTC.

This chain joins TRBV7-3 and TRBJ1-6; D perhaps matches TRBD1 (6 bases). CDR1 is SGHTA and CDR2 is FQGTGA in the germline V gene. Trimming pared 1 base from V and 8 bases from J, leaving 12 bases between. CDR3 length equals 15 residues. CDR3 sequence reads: CASSLNGAGDSPLHF. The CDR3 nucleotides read TGTGCCAGCAGCTTAAACGGGGCAGGGGATTCACCCCTCCACTTT. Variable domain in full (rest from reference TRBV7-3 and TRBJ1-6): GAGVSQTPSNKVTEKGKYVELRCDPISGHTALYWYRQSLGQGPEFLIYFQGTGAADDSGLPNDRFFAVRPEGSVSTLKIQRTERGDSAVYLCASSLNGAGDSPLHFGNGTRLTVT.

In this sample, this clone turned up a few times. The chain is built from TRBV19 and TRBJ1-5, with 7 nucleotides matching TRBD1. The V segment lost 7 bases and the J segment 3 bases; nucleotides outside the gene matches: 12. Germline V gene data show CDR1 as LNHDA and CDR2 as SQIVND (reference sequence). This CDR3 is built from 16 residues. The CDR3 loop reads CASTGTLGTVNQPQHF. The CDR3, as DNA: TGTGCCAGTACTGGGACCTTGGGGACAGTCAATCAGCCCCAGCATTTT.

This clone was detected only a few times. CDR3 amino acids: CASSAGTSGADTQYF. CDR3 nucleotides: TGTGCCAGCAGTGCCGGGACTAGCGGTGCAGATACGCAGTATTTT. V gene TRBV2 combines with J gene TRBJ2-3; TRBD2 aligns across 11 bases. The ends lost 4 bases at V and 4 bases at J; junction bases unmatched: 4. CDR3 length equals 15 residues. Germline V gives CDR1 SNHLY, CDR2 FYNNEI.

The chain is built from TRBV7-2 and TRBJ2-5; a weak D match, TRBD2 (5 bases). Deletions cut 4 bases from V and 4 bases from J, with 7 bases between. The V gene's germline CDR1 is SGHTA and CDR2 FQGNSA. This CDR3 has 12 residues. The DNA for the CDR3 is TGTGCCAGCAGCTCTGGGAGAGAGACCCAGTACTTC. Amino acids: CASSSGRETQYF.

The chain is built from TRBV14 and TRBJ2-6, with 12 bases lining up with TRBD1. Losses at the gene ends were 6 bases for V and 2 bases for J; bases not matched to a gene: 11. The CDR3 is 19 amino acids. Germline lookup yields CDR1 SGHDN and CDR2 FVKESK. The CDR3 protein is CASSPFTGTGGAGANVLTF. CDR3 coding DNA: TGTGCCAGCAGTCCTTTCACCGGGACAGGGGGCGCTGGGGCCAACGTCCTGACTTTC.

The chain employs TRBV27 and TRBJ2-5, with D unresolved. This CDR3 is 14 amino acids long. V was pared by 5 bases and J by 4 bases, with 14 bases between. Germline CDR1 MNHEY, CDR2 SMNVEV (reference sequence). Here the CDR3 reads CASSPSGRRETQYF. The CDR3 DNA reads TGTGCCAGCAGTCCCTCTGGACGCCGAGAGACCCAGTACTTC.

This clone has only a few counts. CDR3 amino acids: CSVEAPIGLAGAPAYEQYF. The CDR3 DNA is TGCAGCGTTGAGGCCCCCATCGGACTAGCGGGGGCCCCGGCCTACGAGCAGTACTTC. The rearrangement joins TRBV29-1 to TRBJ2-7; 13 bases agree with TRBD2. Germline trimming cut 3 bases from V and 2 bases from J; bases unmatched to any gene: 16. This CDR3 comprises 19 residues. Germline CDR1 SQVTM, CDR2 ANQGSEA.